These T cell receptor beta chains were read from a single sample in a study of T cell responses to AZD1222 COVID-19 vaccine. Data came from immunoSEQ multiplex PCR; TCRdb stores just in-frame clones and leaves some out. Altogether 94,000 or so clones are present, roughly 87% being singletons, with the ten largest covering 1.5% to 2%. Sequenced material: peripheral blood, taken on day 0 of AZD1222 vaccination. The receptor set was obtained from an adult in good health. Each CDR3 is given with its conserved first and last residue. Fields, in order: clone size, J gene, D gene, V gene, CDR3 protein, CDR3 DNA. The D gene is left open where the match is weak. Clone size is stated in some rows and not others, as once, few, many or a class when expanded.

size: .
J: TRBJ1-2
D: TRBD1
V: TRBV15
CDR3: CATSRELQRGHNYGYTF
DNA: TGTGCCACCAGCAGAGAACTCCAAAGGGGGCATAACTATGGCTACACCTTC

size: .
J: TRBJ1-2
D: .
V: TRBV29-1
CDR3: CSVAQVLFDYGYTF
DNA: TGCAGCGTTGCGCAGGTCCTTTTTGATTATGGCTACACCTTC

size: .
J: TRBJ2-7
D: .
V: TRBV19
CDR3: CASSPAGSYEQYF
DNA: TGTGCCAGTAGTCCCGCGGGCTCCTACGAGCAGTACTTC

size: .
J: TRBJ1-1
D: .
V: TRBV11-2
CDR3: CASSLRQGSTEAFF
DNA: TGTGCCAGCAGCTTAAGGCAGGGGTCCACTGAAGCTTTCTTT

size: .
J: TRBJ1-1
D: .
V: TRBV5-8
CDR3: CASELSRSTEAFF
DNA: TGTGCCAGCGAACTTAGTAGGAGCACTGAAGCTTTCTTT

size: .
J: TRBJ1-2
D: TRBD1
V: TRBV30
CDR3: CAWSPGVAQGLYGYTF
DNA: TGTGCCTGGAGTCCCGGGGTGGCACAGGGGCTCTATGGCTACACCTTC

size: .
J: TRBJ1-1
D: TRBD1
V: TRBV12-3/TRBV12-4
CDR3: CASSFLTGKAFF
DNA: TGTGCCAGCAGTTTCCTGACAGGGAAAGCTTTCTTT

size: .
J: TRBJ2-4
D: .
V: TRBV5-4
CDR3: CASSLRGGYIQYF
DNA: TGTGCCAGCAGCTTGAGGGGCGGGTACATTCAGTACTTC

size: .
J: TRBJ2-3
D: .
V: TRBV9
CDR3: CASSSQAQGGSGADTQYF
DNA: TGTGCCAGCAGCTCCCAGGCACAGGGCGGGTCGGGTGCGGATACGCAGTATTTT

size: few
J: TRBJ1-3
D: .
V: TRBV5-1
CDR3: CASSQDTRNTIYF
DNA: TGCGCCAGCAGCCAAGACACAAGGAACACCATATATTTT

size: .
J: TRBJ2-1
D: .
V: TRBV7-3
CDR3: CASSLSSGSFNEQFF
DNA: TGTGCCAGCAGCCTATCTTCCGGGAGCTTCAATGAGCAGTTCTTC

size: .
J: TRBJ2-3
D: TRBD2
V: TRBV12-3/TRBV12-4
CDR3: CASSLTSVHTQYF
DNA: TGTGCCAGCAGTTTGACTAGCGTACATACGCAGTATTTT

size: .
J: TRBJ1-4
D: TRBD1
V: TRBV10-3
CDR3: CAISLQGPTNEKLFF
DNA: TGTGCCATCAGCCTACAGGGGCCTACTAATGAAAAACTGTTTTTT

size: .
J: TRBJ2-6
D: .
V: TRBV7-9
CDR3: CASSSFGSSGANVLTF
DNA: TGTGCCAGCAGCTCATTCGGATCATCTGGGGCCAACGTCCTGACTTTC

size: .
J: TRBJ1-2
D: .
V: TRBV30
CDR3: CAWSVQGLGDYGYTF
DNA: TGTGCCTGGAGTGTACAGGGCCTTGGGGACTATGGCTACACCTTC

size: .
J: TRBJ2-3
D: TRBD2
V: TRBV11-3
CDR3: CASSLGTSGRTDTQYF
DNA: TGTGCCAGCAGCTTAGGGACTAGCGGGCGCACAGATACGCAGTATTTT

size: .
J: TRBJ1-2
D: .
V: TRBV5-6
CDR3: CASSSPGGGNYGYTF
DNA: TGTGCCAGCAGCTCCCCCGGGGGCGGTAACTATGGCTACACCTTC

size: .
J: TRBJ2-5
D: TRBD1
V: TRBV7-8
CDR3: CASSSLGQDGQETQYF
DNA: TGTGCCAGCAGCTCTCTTGGACAGGACGGACAAGAGACCCAGTACTTC

size: .
J: TRBJ2-4
D: .
V: TRBV21-1
CDR3: CASSQKRGIQYF
DNA: TGTGCCAGCAGCCAGAAGAGGGGCATTCAGTACTTC

size: .
J: TRBJ1-2
D: .
V: TRBV28
CDR3: CASLPVATLAYGYTF
DNA: TGTGCCAGCCTCCCCGTGGCGACGTTGGCCTATGGCTACACCTTC

size: .
J: TRBJ2-1
D: .
V: TRBV3-1/TRBV3-2
CDR3: CASSQADLNEQFF
DNA: TGTGCCAGCAGCCAAGCTGATCTCAATGAGCAGTTCTTC

size: .
J: TRBJ1-4
D: .
V: TRBV5-1
CDR3: CASSPSTATNEKLFF
DNA: TGCGCCAGCAGCCCCTCGACAGCAACTAATGAAAAACTGTTTTTT

size: .
J: TRBJ1-3
D: TRBD1
V: TRBV28
CDR3: CASSQTYRGPGNTIYF
DNA: TGTGCCAGCAGCCAGACCTACAGGGGGCCTGGAAACACCATATATTTT

size: .
J: TRBJ1-2
D: .
V: TRBV14
CDR3: CASSQDHGPLRGYTF
DNA: TGTGCCAGCAGCCAAGATCATGGGCCCCTTAGGGGCTACACCTTC

size: .
J: TRBJ2-1
D: TRBD1
V: TRBV27
CDR3: CASSLGQGSNEQFF
DNA: TGTGCCAGCAGTTTAGGACAGGGGTCCAATGAGCAGTTCTTC

size: .
J: TRBJ1-6
D: .
V: TRBV25-1
CDR3: CASSEGSSYNSPLHF
DNA: TGTGCCAGCAGTGAAGGCAGCTCCTATAATTCACCCCTCCACTTT

size: .
J: TRBJ1-1
D: .
V: TRBV9
CDR3: CASSEEQGGTTEAFF
DNA: TGTGCCAGCAGCGAGGAACAGGGAGGCACAACTGAAGCTTTCTTT

size: .
J: TRBJ2-3
D: .
V: TRBV4-1
CDR3: CASSPFVGDSRTQYF
DNA: TGCGCCAGCAGCCCTTTCGTGGGGGACTCTCGTACGCAGTATTTT

size: .
J: TRBJ1-1
D: .
V: TRBV28
CDR3: CASSPHREGNTEAFF
DNA: TGTGCCAGCAGTCCCCACAGGGAGGGAAACACTGAAGCTTTCTTT

size: .
J: TRBJ1-1
D: .
V: TRBV10-3
CDR3: CAISEERGTEAFF
DNA: TGTGCCATCAGTGAGGAGAGGGGGACTGAAGCTTTCTTT

size: .
J: TRBJ2-2
D: TRBD2
V: TRBV6-2/TRBV6-3
CDR3: CASSYLISGGVRRNTGELFF
DNA: TGTGCCAGCAGTTACTTAATTAGCGGGGGGGTTCGCCGGAACACCGGGGAGCTGTTTTTT

size: .
J: TRBJ1-2
D: TRBD1
V: TRBV4-1
CDR3: CASSQDPRRGRGNGYTF
DNA: TGCGCCAGCAGCCAAGACCCCCGTAGGGGGCGCGGGAATGGCTACACCTTC

size: .
J: TRBJ1-4
D: .
V: TRBV19
CDR3: CASSILGGAGLSEKLFF
DNA: TGTGCCAGTAGTATTCTCGGGGGGGCCGGATTATCCGAAAAACTGTTTTTT

size: .
J: TRBJ2-5
D: TRBD2
V: TRBV10-1
CDR3: CASSESYSSGTEETQYF
DNA: TGCGCCAGCAGTGAGTCGTACTCTAGCGGGACAGAAGAGACCCAGTACTTC

size: .
J: TRBJ2-1
D: TRBD1
V: TRBV5-1
CDR3: CASSIGVTGRYNEQFF
DNA: TGCGCCAGCAGCATAGGAGTGACAGGGCGGTACAATGAGCAGTTCTTC

size: few
J: TRBJ1-1
D: .
V: TRBV15
CDR3: CATSSQGGGVTFF
DNA: TGTGCCACCAGCAGCCAAGGAGGGGGGGTAACTTTCTTT

size: .
J: TRBJ2-7
D: .
V: TRBV5-6
CDR3: CASSWSDYEQYF
DNA: TGTGCCAGCAGCTGGTCTGACTACGAGCAGTACTTC

size: once
J: TRBJ1-6
D: .
V: TRBV6-5
CDR3: CASCQEPPWGPLHF
DNA: TGTGCCAGCTGCCAAGAGCCACCTTGGGGACCCCTCCACTTT

size: .
J: TRBJ1-1
D: .
V: TRBV28
CDR3: CASSLPRDIRNTEAFF
DNA: TGTGCCAGCAGTCTACCTAGGGACATCCGGAACACTGAAGCTTTCTTT